Presented here are 21 T cell receptor beta chains from one specimen sequenced in a study of identical twins. Each CDR3 protein gets one entry after TCRdb re-called the 5' RACE reads with MiXCR. The table has about 520,000 distinct CDR3 sequences, around 20% seen once; the top ten hold about 0.91%. These sequences were also reported in another study, on T cells expressing NK-cell markers.

The sample taken for sequencing was CD4+ T cells sorted from blood. These receptors were obtained from a woman aged 18-30 years in good health.

There are a few counts of this clonotype. The chain has TRBV3-1 and TRBJ2-7, with D possibly matching TRBD1 (6 bases). Germline V gene data show CDR1 as LGHDT and CDR2 as YNNKEL (reference sequence). The CDR3 totals 15 residues. V was clipped by 4 bases and J by 6 bases, with 19 bases between them. CDR3 sequence reads: CASSLNGRGRGEQYF. The CDR3 nucleotides read TGTGCCAGCAGCCTCAACGGCAGGGGTCGGGGCGAGCAGTACTTC.

This rearrangement joins TRBV5-1 to TRBJ2-6; perhaps D is TRBD1 or TRBD2 (5 bases each). This CDR3 is 16 amino acids long. Germline CDR1 and CDR2: SGHRS and YFSETQ. The V end lost 0 bases, the J end lost 0 bases, and 7 bases lay between the germline ends. The CDR3 spells CASSLVGGSGANVLTF. The CDR3 DNA reads TGCGCCAGCAGCTTGGTTGGGGGCTCTGGGGCCAACGTCCTGACTTTC. Combining the CDR3 with reference TRBV5-1 and TRBJ2-6 gives the whole variable domain KAGVTQTPRYLIKTRGQQVTLSCSPISGHRSVSWYQQTPGQGLQFLFEYFSETQRNKGNFPGRFSGRQFSNSRSEMNVSTLELGDSALYLCASSLVGGSGANVLTFGAGSRLTVL.

The chain employs TRBV5-4 and TRBJ2-3; tentative D call: TRBD2 (5 bases). The CDR3 is 13 residues long. Germline lookup yields CDR1 SGHNT and CDR2 YYREEE (reference sequence). Deletions cut 10 bases from V and 2 bases from J, with 14 bases between. The CDR3 sequence is CAQGSGLTDTQYF. The CDR3 coding sequence is TGTGCCCAAGGGAGCGGACTCACAGATACGCAGTATTTT.

This clonotype was found a few times. The gene calls are TRBV10-3 and TRBJ2-1, with 12 bases fitting TRBD2. In germline, CDR1 is ENHRY, CDR2 SYGVKD. This CDR3 contains 16 residues. V was clipped by 9 bases and J by 7 bases; unmatched bases: 13. In DNA, the CDR3 is TGTGCCATTTCCCTAGCGGGAGGGCCTGGAGGGAATGAGCAGTTCTTC. Its translation: CAISLAGGPGGNEQFF.

The chain links TRBV7-9 to TRBJ2-7; TRBD1 or TRBD2 may be the D gene (5 bases each). The length of the CDR3 is 12 residues. V dropped 2 bases and J dropped 6 bases, with 8 bases sitting between them. Germline CDR1 is SEHNR and CDR2 is FQNEAQ (reference sequence). DNA of the CDR3: TGTGCCAGCAGCTTATGGGACGGCGAGCAGTACTTC. Residues: CASSLWDGEQYF. Filled out from reference TRBV7-9 and TRBJ2-7, the complete variable domain reads DTGVSQNPRHKITKRGQNVTFRCDPISEHNRLYWYRQTLGQGPEFLTYFQNEAQLEKSRLLSDRFSAERPKGSFSTLEIQRTEQGDSAMYLCASSLWDGEQYFGPGTRLTVT.

The rearrangement uses TRBV10-3 and TRBJ2-7; D ambiguous. The CDR3 runs to 11 residues. Looked up from germline, CDR1 is ENHRY and CDR2 is SYGVKD. V was shortened by 6 bases and J by 3 bases, with 6 bases between the two germline ends. CDR3 protein: CAIRENYEQYF. CDR3 coding DNA: TGTGCCATCAGGGAAAACTACGAGCAGTACTTC.

This clonotype was observed a few times. This rearrangement joins TRBV10-3 to TRBJ2-5, with D possibly matching TRBD2 (6 bases). Trimming pared 2 bases from V and 5 bases from J, leaving 9 bases between. The CDR3 has 13 residues. Germline values: CDR1 ENHRY, CDR2 SYGVKD. CDR3 region: CAISEGGDETQYF. In DNA, the CDR3 is TGTGCCATCAGTGAGGGAGGGGACGAGACCCAGTACTTC.

This clonotype was counted only a few times. The chain joins TRBV19 to TRBJ2-3; D is possibly TRBD2 (5 bases). With 5 bases removed from V and 2 bases from J, the gap between germline ends came to 17 bases. Germline CDR1 and CDR2: LNHDA and SQIVND (reference sequence). CDR3 length equals 16 residues. CDR3 sequence: CASSLRPMGVTDTQYF. As DNA, the CDR3 is TGTGCCAGTAGTCTGAGACCCATGGGAGTCACAGATACGCAGTATTTT.

V usage is TRBV7-8 and J usage is TRBJ2-7, with D perhaps matching TRBD2 (6 bases). CDR1 and CDR2 (germline): SGHVS, FQNEAQ. The V end was cut by 5 bases, the J end by 1 base, with 9 bases between. CDR3 length: 13 amino acids. The CDR3 reads CASSRDWSYEQYF. DNA of the CDR3: TGTGCCAGCAGCCGGGACTGGTCCTACGAGCAGTACTTC.

This clonotype was seen only a few times. This chain uses TRBV15 with TRBJ2-1, with TRBD1 as a possible D gene (7 bases). The CDR3 is 15 amino acids. V was pared by 0 bases and J by 8 bases, with 14 bases between. The germline V gene encodes CDR1 LNHNV and CDR2 YYDKDF (reference sequence). The CDR3 coding sequence is TGTGCCACCAGCAGAGATTTGCAGGGGGGCGATGAGCAGTTCTTC. Translating gives CATSRDLQGGDEQFF.

The CDR3 region is CASSTYDQPQHF. The CDR3 DNA reads TGTGCCAGCAGCACCTACGATCAGCCCCAGCATTTT. This sequence joins TRBV7-2 and TRBJ1-5; D remains ambiguous. The CDR3 totals 12 residues. The V end lost 5 bases, the J end lost 5 bases, and 7 bases lay between the germline ends. Germline V gives CDR1 SGHTA, CDR2 FQGNSA.

The V gene is TRBV18, the J gene TRBJ1-4, with D tentatively TRBD1 (6 bases). The V and J ends lost 6 bases and 8 bases respectively, with 19 bases between them. Per the germline V gene, CDR1 is KGHSH and CDR2 is LQKENI. The CDR3 is 15 amino acids. DNA of the CDR3: TGTGCCAGCTCGCCCCATCAGGGGTTTGAGGAAAAACTGTTTTTT. Translation: CASSPHQGFEEKLFF. The full variable domain, completed using reference TRBV18 and TRBJ1-4, is NAGVMQNPRHLVRRRGQEARLRCSPMKGHSHVYWYRQLPEEGLKFMVYLQKENIIDESGMPKERFSAEFPKEGPSILRIQQVVRGDSAAYFCASSPHQGFEEKLFFGSGTQLSVL.

The chain uses TRBV10-3 and TRBJ1-1, with 12 bases lining up with TRBD1. With 6 bases clipped from V and 1 base from J, the junction kept 6 bases outside the gene matches. The germline V gene has CDR1 ENHRY and CDR2 SYGVKD. The CDR3 has 16 amino acids. CDR3 amino acids: CAISGGQGARNTEAFF. CDR3 coding DNA: TGTGCCATCAGCGGGGGACAGGGGGCGAGGAACACTGAAGCTTTCTTT.

This clonotype came up many times. The chain combines TRBV20-1 with TRBJ2-1; 8 bases line up with TRBD2. The CDR3 is 15 residues long. V was pared by 0 bases and J by 5 bases, with 6 bases of the junction left unmatched. The germline CDR1 and CDR2 sequences are DFQATT and SNEGSKA (reference sequence). The CDR3 protein is CSAREGAGVNNEQFF. Here the CDR3 DNA reads TGCAGTGCTAGAGAGGGAGCGGGGGTGAACAATGAGCAGTTCTTC.

Regarding this clonotype: This may arise from a read error, as a much more abundant clone is one base away. The CDR3 bases are TGTGCCAGCAGACTTAGCGGGAGCTCCTACGAGCAGTACTTC. This codes for CASRLSGSSYEQYF. This rearrangement joins TRBV28 to TRBJ2-7; 9 bases match TRBD2. This CDR3 has 14 amino acids. The V and J ends lost 6 bases and 0 bases, in that order; junction bases with no gene match: 3. Germline assignment: CDR1 MDHEN and CDR2 SYDVKM.

J is TRBJ2-5 and V is TRBV5-1; no clear D gene. Looked up from germline, CDR1 is SGHRS and CDR2 is YFSETQ. The V end was cut by 0 bases, the J end by 5 bases, with 17 bases between. The CDR3 sequence is 16 residues long. CDR3 protein: CASSLARQLAVETQYF. CDR3 DNA: TGCGCCAGCAGCTTGGCCCGGCAGCTTGCCGTGGAGACCCAGTACTTC.

The chain joins TRBV7-2 to TRBJ2-5; 8 nucleotides agree with TRBD1. The J segment lost 5 bases and the V segment lost 2 bases, leaving 4 bases of the junction unmatched. CDR1 and CDR2 from the germline V gene are SGHTA and FQGNSA. There are 14 residues in the CDR3. The CDR3 sequence: CASSLPGGLETQYF. In DNA, the CDR3 is TGTGCCAGCAGCTTACCAGGGGGCTTGGAGACCCAGTACTTC.

CDR3 nucleotide sequence: TGTGCCAGCAGCTGGGACGGACGGACCGGGGGTGGCTACACCTTC. Its protein product is CASSWDGRTGGGYTF. The gene calls are TRBV7-9 and TRBJ1-2; tentatively, D is TRBD1 (5 bases). The CDR3 sequence is 15 residues long. Trimming took 4 bases from V and 7 from J, leaving 19 bases between them. From germline, CDR1 is SEHNR and CDR2 FQNEAQ (reference sequence).

A few counts support this clonotype. The gene calls are TRBV4-3 and TRBJ2-2; D not certain. The CDR3 is 15 amino acids. The V gene lost 2 bases and the J gene lost 5 bases, with 12 bases spanning the gap. In germline, CDR1 is LGHNA, CDR2 YSLEER. CDR3 residues: CASSQSTRLTGELFF. The CDR3 nucleotides read TGCGCCAGCAGCCAATCTACGCGTCTAACCGGGGAGCTGTTTTTT.

This clonotype was recorded a few times. V gene TRBV20-1 combines with J gene TRBJ1-1, with unresolved D. Germline CDR1 and CDR2: DFQATT and SNEGSKA (reference sequence). The CDR3 sequence is 14 residues long. Between the trimmed V and J ends, which lost 3 bases and 1 base, there was a span of 12 bases. The CDR3 coding sequence is TGCAGTGCTAGCTCCAGGCACCCGAACACTGAAGCTTTCTTT. Amino acid sequence: CSASSRHPNTEAFF.

The chain couples TRBV7-7 to TRBJ2-5; weak D call: TRBD1 (5 bases). The CDR3 extends over 13 amino acids. V was shortened by 5 bases and J by 5 bases, with 12 bases between the two germline ends. Germline V CDR1 and CDR2: SSHAT, FNYEAQ (reference sequence). The CDR3 reads CASSAGLSETQYF. In nucleotides, the CDR3 is TGTGCCAGCAGCGCAGGGTTGTCGGAGACCCAGTACTTC.